This T cell receptor (beta chain) emerged from a study of shared clonotypes between healthy human individuals. The overall study: Sampling drew on donors who were a couple of women and a few men aged 18 to 49. General study points: Relative to their counterparts shared across all four donors, non-shared clonotypes exhibited diminished generation probabilities.

Tens of thousands of T cell genomes (around 200 ng DNA) went into each sorted-subset replicate. Profiled with immunoSEQ multiplex PCR; TCRdb holds only in-frame clones, not every one. This sample yields 900,000 to 1,200,000 clones, of which about 80% are seen a single time; 0.6% to 0.7% belongs to the top ten. To note about this clone: Its antigen is unidentified.

The germline V and J ends were trimmed by 5 bases and 4 bases, with 14 bases remaining between them. The CDR3 is made up of 14 amino acids. CDR1 is SGHVS, CDR2 FQNEAQ, per germline. The sequence was collected from a man aged 18 to 29 in good health. Some clones in this sample may be carry-over from other donors' samples. V usage is TRBV7-8 and J usage is TRBJ1-1; D is unresolved. Sequencing was done on a sample of memory CD4+ T cells from PBMCs. Subset described: CD45RA-negative fraction. The chain's CDR3 is CASSLQPAATEAFF. The DNA for the CDR3 is TGTGCCAGCAGCCTCCAGCCAGCGGCCACTGAAGCTTTCTTT.